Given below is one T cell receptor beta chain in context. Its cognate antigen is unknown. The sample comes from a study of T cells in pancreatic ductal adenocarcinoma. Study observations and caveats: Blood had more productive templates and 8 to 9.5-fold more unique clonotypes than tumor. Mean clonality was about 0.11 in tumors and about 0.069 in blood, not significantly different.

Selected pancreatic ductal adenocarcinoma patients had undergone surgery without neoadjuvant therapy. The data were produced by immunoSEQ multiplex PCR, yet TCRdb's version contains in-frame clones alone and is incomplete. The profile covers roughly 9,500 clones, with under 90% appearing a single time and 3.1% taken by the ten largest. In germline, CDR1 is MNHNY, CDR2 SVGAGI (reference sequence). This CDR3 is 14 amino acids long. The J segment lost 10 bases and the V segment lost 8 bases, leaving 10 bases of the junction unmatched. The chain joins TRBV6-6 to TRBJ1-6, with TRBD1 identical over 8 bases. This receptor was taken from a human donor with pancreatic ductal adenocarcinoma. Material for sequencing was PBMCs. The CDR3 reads CASAGQGAWSPLHF. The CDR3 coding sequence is TGTGCCAGCGCGGGTCAGGGGGCATGGTCACCCCTCCACTTT.